These 7 T cell receptor gamma chains share one sample of origin, sequenced in a study of gammadelta T cells in human blood. TCRdb re-called the RT-PCR reads with CATT. This sample contains around 100 gamma-chain clones. The sample consisted of Vgamma9Vdelta2 gamma-delta T cells from cord blood. These receptors came from a newborn.

The gene calls are TRGV9 and TRGJP. Germline values: CDR1 GITISATS, CDR2 ISYDGTV (reference sequence). The trim removed 5 bases at V and 3 bases at J, leaving 4 bases unmatched. The CDR3 spans 16 residues. The CDR3, as DNA: TGTGCCTTGTGGGGCCTGCAAGAGTTGGGCAAAAAAATCAAGGTATTT. This encodes CALWGLQELGKKIKVF.

In the case of this clone: A read error likely explains this, since a far larger clone differs by one base. The genes are TRGV10 and TRGJP1. TRGV10 is an ORF; its function is uncertain. The junction had 18 bases not matched to a gene; V was cut back by 8 bases and J by 2 bases. There are 18 residues in the CDR3. Here the CDR3 reads CAAWADKRDSTTGWFKIF. CDR3 nucleotide sequence: TGTGCTGCGTGGGCCGATAAGAGAGATTCAACCACTGGTTGGTTCAAGATATTT.

This clone has a single count. TCRdb's entry gives the protein of a much larger clone, which mismatches this DNA's translation at residue 3, likely from a read error; the protein reported here is translated from the DNA. V gene TRGV9 combines with J gene TRGJP. This CDR3 contains 16 residues. The germline V gene encodes CDR1 GITISATS and CDR2 ISYDGTV (reference sequence). The CDR3: CAVWEDQELGKKIKVF. CDR3 in DNA: TGTGCCGTGTGGGAGGATCAAGAGTTGGGCAAAAAAATCAAGGTATTT.

Regarding this clone: For this DNA, TCRdb reports the protein of a much larger clone, which diverges at residue 4, most likely from a read error; the protein presented here is translated directly from the DNA. The J gene is TRGJP1, the V gene TRGV9. This CDR3 spans 15 amino acids. In germline, CDR1 is GITISATS, CDR2 ISYDGTV (reference sequence). DNA of the CDR3: TGTGCCTTGGGGGAGGTGTATACCACTGGTTGGTTCAAGATATTT. It codes for CALGEVYTTGWFKIF.

Of note for this clone: The translation of this DNA and the TCRdb protein of a much larger clone differ at residue 9, probably owing to a read error; the protein shown here is translated from the DNA. The chain is built from TRGV9 and TRGJP. This CDR3 spans 16 amino acids. The V gene's germline CDR1 is GITISATS and CDR2 ISYDGTV (reference sequence). Written as DNA, the CDR3 is TGTGCCTTGTGGGAGTTACAAGAGTCGGGCAAAAAAATCAAGGTATTT. Its protein product is CALWELQESGKKIKVF.

This clone was counted between two and nine times. A far more abundant clone sits one base away, making this likely a read error. The gene calls are TRGV9 and TRGJP. V gave up 2 bases and J gave up 3 bases; unmatched junction bases: 1. Looked up from germline, CDR1 is GITISATS and CDR2 is ISYDGTV (reference sequence). This CDR3 has 16 amino acids. The CDR3 reads CALWEAQELGKKIKVF. CDR3 in DNA: TGTGCCTTGTGGGAGGCGCAAGAGTTGGGCAAAAAAATCAAGGTATTT.

On this clone itself: The protein given by TCRdb reflects a much larger clone and differs at residue 8 from this DNA's translation, likely from a read error; the protein shown is the DNA's translation. The chain is built from TRGV9 and TRGJP. This CDR3 region has 16 residues. CDR1 is GITISATS, CDR2 ISYDGTV, per germline (reference sequence). The CDR3 nucleotides read TGTGCCTTGTGGGAGGTGCAAGATTTGGGCAAAAAAATCAAGGTATTT. This gives the protein CALWEVQDLGKKIKVF.